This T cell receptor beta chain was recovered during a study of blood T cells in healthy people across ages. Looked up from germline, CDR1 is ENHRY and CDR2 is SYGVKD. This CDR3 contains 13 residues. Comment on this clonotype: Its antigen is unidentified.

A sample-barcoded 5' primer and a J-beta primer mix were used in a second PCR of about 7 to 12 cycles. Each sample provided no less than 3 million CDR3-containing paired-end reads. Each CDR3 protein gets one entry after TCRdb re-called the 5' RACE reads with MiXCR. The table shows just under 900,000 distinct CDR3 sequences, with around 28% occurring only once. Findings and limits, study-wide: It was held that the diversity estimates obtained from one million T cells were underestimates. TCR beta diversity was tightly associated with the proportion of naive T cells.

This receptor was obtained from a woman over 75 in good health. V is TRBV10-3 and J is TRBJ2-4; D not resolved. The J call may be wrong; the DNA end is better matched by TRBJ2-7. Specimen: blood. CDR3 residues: CAIREGKNYEQYF. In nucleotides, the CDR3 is TGTGCCATCAGGGAAGGGAAGAACTACGAGCAGTACTTC.